The rows below give T cell receptor beta chains drawn from one sample of a study of T cell responses to AZD1222 COVID-19 vaccine. Clones were sequenced by immunoSEQ multiplex PCR, and TCRdb holds only the in-frame ones, with some missing. Of over 120,000 clones in the sample, nearly 90% were seen once. The sample was peripheral blood, taken 28 days after the second dose of the MenACWY control vaccine. The receptors come from an adult who received the MenACWY meningococcal vaccine as a control. Both conserved end residues are part of each CDR3. The D gene is left open where the match is weak. Expanded clones get a size class; other rows say once, few or many, or leave the size out.

J | D | V | size | DNA | CDR3
TRBJ2-1 | TRBD2 | TRBV6-4 | once | TGTGCCAGCAGTGACGTGACTAGCGGGAAATACAATGAGCAGTTCTTC | CASSDVTSGKYNEQFF
TRBJ1-5 | NA | TRBV4-3 | NA | TGCGCCAGCAGCCAGGACCGGGACCTGACGCCCCAGCATTTT | CASSQDRDLTPQHF
TRBJ1-5 | NA | TRBV5-1 | NA | TGCGCCAGCAGCCCCGGACAGTATAGCAATCAGCCCCAGCATTTT | CASSPGQYSNQPQHF
TRBJ2-5 | NA | TRBV13 | once | TGTGCCAGCAGCTTGGGGGGCGCGGAGACCCAGTACTTC | CASSLGGAETQYF
TRBJ1-5 | NA | TRBV7-9 | once | TGTGCCAGCAGCTTAGGGCAGGAGCGCAATCAGCCCCAGCATTTT | CASSLGQERNQPQHF
TRBJ2-7 | TRBD2 | TRBV15 | NA | TGTGCCACCAGCAGGCTAGCGGGAGTTGAGCAGTACTTC | CATSRLAGVEQYF
TRBJ1-4 | NA | TRBV18 | NA | TGTGCCAGCTCACCCAACATGGGTGAAAAACTGTTTTTT | CASSPNMGEKLFF
TRBJ1-1 | NA | TRBV7-3 | NA | TGTGCCAGCAGCTTAGGGGGGAGGGACACTGAAGCTTTCTTT | CASSLGGRDTEAFF
TRBJ2-1 | NA | TRBV5-1 | NA | TGCGCCAGCAGAGGCGGGACAGCATCTAACCGCTCCTACAATGAGCAGTTCTTC | CASRGGTASNRSYNEQFF
TRBJ1-6 | TRBD1 | TRBV19 | NA | TGTGCCAGTAGTATGCGGGACAGAAATTCACCCCTCCACTTT | CASSMRDRNSPLHF
TRBJ1-1 | NA | TRBV3-1/TRBV3-2 | NA | TGTGCCAGCAGCCAAGGACGGAAGTCGAACACTGAAGCTTTCTTT | CASSQGRKSNTEAFF
TRBJ2-7 | NA | TRBV28 | NA | TGTGCCAGCGAACAGGGCTACGAGCAGTACTTC | CASEQGYEQYF
TRBJ2-7 | NA | TRBV24-1 | once | TGTGCCACCAGTGACTCGGACGGGGCCTACGAGCAGTACTTC | CATSDSDGAYEQYF
TRBJ1-1 | TRBD1 | TRBV14 | NA | TGTGCCAGCAGCCAAGAACAGGGGGCTGACACTGAAGCTTTCTTT | CASSQEQGADTEAFF
TRBJ1-1 | NA | TRBV18 | NA | TGTGCCAGCTCACCGCTGAGGGTGGGGGGCACTGAAGCTTTCTTT | CASSPLRVGGTEAFF
TRBJ2-7 | NA | TRBV11-2 | NA | TGTGCCAGCAGCTTACCCCGTGCACCTCTCGAGCAGTACTTC | CASSLPRAPLEQYF
TRBJ1-4 | NA | TRBV9 | NA | TGTGCCAGCAGCGTAGGGTACGTCGGGAGTGAAAAACTGTTTTTT | CASSVGYVGSEKLFF
TRBJ1-1 | TRBD1 | TRBV29-1 | NA | TGCAGCGCACAGGGGAGAGGTGAAGCTTTCTTT | CSAQGRGEAFF
TRBJ2-7 | TRBD2 | TRBV3-1/TRBV3-2 | NA | TGTGCCAGCAGCCAAACGAGCGGGACGTTCTACGAGCAGTACTTC | CASSQTSGTFYEQYF
TRBJ1-1 | NA | TRBV5-4 | NA | TGTGCCAGCAGCTTGAGGCGAAACACTGAAGCTTTCTTT | CASSLRRNTEAFF
TRBJ1-2 | NA | TRBV28 | NA | TGTGCCAGCAGTCCCGGGACAAGGGGTTCCTATGGCTACACCTTC | CASSPGTRGSYGYTF
TRBJ2-7 | TRBD2 | TRBV7-2 | once | TGTGCCAGCAGCCCAACCGGACTAGCGGCCGAGCAGTACTTC | CASSPTGLAAEQYF
TRBJ2-7 | TRBD2 | TRBV3-1/TRBV3-2 | NA | TGTGCCAGCAGCCAAGATAGGGAGGGACCCTACGAGCAGTACTTC | CASSQDREGPYEQYF
TRBJ1-2 | NA | TRBV28 | NA | TGTGCCAGCAGTTTATTCCTGGAGGGAACGGGTGGCTACACCTTC | CASSLFLEGTGGYTF
TRBJ2-1 | TRBD2 | TRBV5-4 | NA | TGTGCCAGCAGCTTGGGACTAGCGGGAGGCAATGAGCAGTTCTTC | CASSLGLAGGNEQFF
TRBJ1-1 | NA | TRBV7-2 | NA | TGTGCCAGCAGCGAACGCAGGGAGTCTACCCTCATGAACACTGAAGCTTTCTTT | CASSERRESTLMNTEAFF
TRBJ2-1 | NA | TRBV9 | NA | TGTGCCAGCAGCGCATCCGGGACTTCTTACAATGAGCAGTTCTTC | CASSASGTSYNEQFF
TRBJ2-3 | NA | TRBV20-1 | NA | TGCAGTGCTAGTAAGACAAAAGCGGTCCGTGCAGATACGCAGTATTTT | CSASKTKAVRADTQYF
TRBJ1-2 | NA | TRBV11-3 | NA | TGTGCCAGCAGCTTTGGGACATATGGCTACACCTTC | CASSFGTYGYTF
TRBJ2-7 | TRBD1 | TRBV9 | NA | TGTGCCAGCAGCGGAGGGGACAGGGCAGCGTACGAGCAGTACTTC | CASSGGDRAAYEQYF